The entry below describes one T cell receptor (beta chain). The antigen is undetermined. This sample is part of a study of T-cell reconstitution after alpha-beta-depleted transplantation in children. Broader study findings: Alpha-beta T cells present about two months after transplant were reported to originate from several hundred expanded graft clones.

Unique molecular identifiers were incorporated during preparation of the TCRbeta library. TCRdb called the PCR reads again in MiXCR, with one record for every CDR3 protein. The sample holds some 550,000 distinct CDR3 sequences, roughly 23% seen once. Germline V gives CDR1 SGHRS, CDR2 YFSETQ. The CDR3 length is 16 residues. Trimming removed 4 bases from V and 8 bases from J, with 22 bases in between. The specimen was PBMCs, mostly from graft donor cells, collected 360 days after TCRalphabeta/CD19-depleted stem cell transplant. The chain combines TRBV5-1 with TRBJ2-1; D call uncertain. The receptor's source is a boy less than two years old who had a stem cell transplant for acute myeloid leukemia, so the T cells may come from the graft donor. CDR3 sequence: CASSHVGGKVADEQFF. The CDR3 DNA sequence: TGCGCCAGCAGCCACGTAGGTGGGAAGGTGGCGGATGAGCAGTTCTTC.